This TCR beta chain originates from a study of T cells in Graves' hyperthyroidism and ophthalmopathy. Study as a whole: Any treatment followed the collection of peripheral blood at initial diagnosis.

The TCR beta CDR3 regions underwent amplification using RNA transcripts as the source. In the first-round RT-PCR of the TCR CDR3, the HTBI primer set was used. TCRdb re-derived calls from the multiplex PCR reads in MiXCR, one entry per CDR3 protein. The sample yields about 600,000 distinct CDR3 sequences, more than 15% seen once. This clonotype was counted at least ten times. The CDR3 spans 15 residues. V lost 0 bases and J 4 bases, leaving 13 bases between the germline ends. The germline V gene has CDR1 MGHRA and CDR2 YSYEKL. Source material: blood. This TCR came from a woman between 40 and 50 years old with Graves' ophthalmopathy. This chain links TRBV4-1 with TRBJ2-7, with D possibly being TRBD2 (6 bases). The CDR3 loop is CASSQEQDYLYEQYF. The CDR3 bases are TGCGCCAGCAGCCAAGAACAGGACTACCTATACGAGCAGTACTTC.